The 17 T cell receptor beta chains listed next were all sequenced from one sample in a study of identical twins. TCRdb reprocessed the 5' RACE reads via MiXCR and lists one record per CDR3 protein. The data hold about 570,000 distinct CDR3 sequences, with approximately 9.6% observed a single time. The same data also contributed to another study, on yellow fever vaccine responses in identical twins.

The sample comprised PBMCs. Every receptor here comes from a young woman in good health.

This clonotype was counted a few times. This rearrangement joins TRBV12-3 or TRBV12-4 to TRBJ2-1; 14 nucleotides line up with TRBD2. The CDR3 totals 15 residues. V shed 10 bases and J 10 bases; nucleotides not matched to a gene: 12. The CDR3 loop reads CATRRTSGGSGEQFF. The CDR3 nucleotides are TGTGCCACCCGGCGGACTAGCGGGGGGTCCGGCGAGCAGTTCTTC.

The V and J genes are TRBV29-1 and TRBJ2-3; maybe TRBD2 (5 bases). In germline, CDR1 is SQVTM, CDR2 ANQGSEA. The germline V and J ends were trimmed by 8 bases and 0 bases, with 12 bases remaining between them. This CDR3 is built from 13 residues. The CDR3 DNA sequence: TGCAGCCGGGCGGCGGGCAGCACAGATACGCAGTATTTT. Encoded protein: CSRAAGSTDTQYF.

The chain is built from TRBV7-2 and TRBJ2-2; 8 bases line up with TRBD2. The V and J ends lost 5 bases and 8 bases, in that order; junction bases with no gene match: 7. The germline CDR1 and CDR2 sequences are SGHTA and FQGNSA. The CDR3 extends over 14 amino acids. CDR3 DNA sequence: TGTGCCAGCAGCCCCAATCCGGGAGGGGGGGAGCTGTTTTTT. Residues: CASSPNPGGGELFF.

There are many counts of this clonotype. The chain carries TRBV6-5 and TRBJ1-2; the match to TRBD1 covers 10 bases. The CDR3 has 18 amino acids. With 1 base clipped from V and 6 bases from J, the junction kept 14 bases outside the gene matches. Germline V CDR1 and CDR2: MNHEY, SVGAGI. DNA for the CDR3: TGTGCCAGCAGTTACTTTGGGACAGGGGACACCTTCAGTCATGGCTACACCTTC. Translating it yields CASSYFGTGDTFSHGYTF.

This clonotype was seen a few times. The V call is TRBV11-2, the J call TRBJ2-5; TRBD2 aligns across 11 bases. CDR3 length equals 18 residues. The ends lost 4 bases at V and 5 bases at J; junction bases unmatched: 15. Per the germline V gene, CDR1 is SGHAT and CDR2 is FQNNGV. The CDR3 DNA sequence: TGTGCCAGCAGCTCGCGGGGGCGACTAGCGGGAAAGGGGGAGACCCAGTACTTC. Protein product: CASSSRGRLAGKGETQYF.

This clonotype was seen repeatedly, ten times or more. The V call is TRBV6-1, the J call TRBJ2-7; 8 bases are a match to TRBD1. The CDR3 runs 14 residues. Germline CDR1 reads MNHNS; CDR2 reads SASEGT. With 6 bases clipped from V and 3 bases from J, the junction kept 7 bases outside the gene matches. The CDR3 is CASRKATGGYEQYF. The DNA for the CDR3 is TGTGCCAGCAGGAAAGCAACAGGGGGCTACGAGCAGTACTTC.

This clonotype was recorded many times. The chain uses TRBV6-1 and TRBJ1-2; D uncertain. The CDR3 extends over 14 amino acids. From germline, CDR1 is MNHNS and CDR2 SASEGT. V was cut by 6 bases and J by 2 bases, with 13 bases left in between. The CDR3: CASRGHGENYGYTF. CDR3 in DNA: TGTGCCAGCAGAGGTCATGGCGAGAACTATGGCTACACCTTC.

This clonotype was observed a few times. The gene calls are TRBV20-1 and TRBJ1-5; tentatively, D is TRBD1 (5 bases). Trimming cost V 3 bases and J 1 base, with 10 bases left between them. The germline CDR1 and CDR2 sequences are DFQATT and SNEGSKA (reference sequence). The CDR3 totals 14 residues. The CDR3 bases are TGCAGTGCTAGTCCGGGGGAAAGCAATCAGCCCCAGCATTTT. It yields the protein CSASPGESNQPQHF.

This clonotype was observed a handful of times. The V gene is TRBV12-3 or TRBV12-4, the J gene TRBJ1-3; D uncertain. V gave up 7 bases and J gave up 8 bases, with 18 bases separating them. The CDR3 contains 14 residues. CDR3 sequence reads: CASTPDGKVDTIYF. CDR3 DNA: TGTGCCAGCACACCAGACGGCAAAGTGGACACCATATATTTT.

The chain links TRBV23-1 to TRBJ2-1, with D possibly matching TRBD2 (5 bases). TRBV23-1 is labeled an ORF, and its function is uncertain. Trimming took 9 bases from V and 4 from J, leaving 22 bases between them. The CDR3 spans 16 residues. CDR3 sequence (DNA): TGCGCCAGTATAAGAGGGAGAGAGAAGGAATACAATGAGCAGTTCTTC. Translation: CASIRGREKEYNEQFF.

This clonotype has ten or more counts. V usage is TRBV12-3 or TRBV12-4 and J usage is TRBJ1-2, with 8 bases fitting TRBD1. CDR3 size: 16 residues. Trimming cost V 4 bases and J 1 base; bases outside gene matches: 8. The CDR3, as DNA: TGTGCCAGCAGTTCCTTGGACAGGGCCATTAACTATGGCTACACCTTC. Amino acids: CASSSLDRAINYGYTF.

In this sample, this clonotype turned up a few times. The chain recombines TRBV6-2 or TRBV6-3 with TRBJ1-2; no clear D. The length of the CDR3 is 13 residues. The germline V gene encodes CDR1 MNHEY and CDR2 SVGEGT. V was cut by 0 bases and J by 7 bases, with 9 bases left in between. The CDR3, as DNA: TGTGCCAGCAGTTACTCCCTAAATCGTGGCTACACCTTC. It encodes CASSYSLNRGYTF.

Concerning this clonotype: Relative to the germline gene, one junction end is altered; a read error may explain this. The V call is TRBV5-1, the J call TRBJ2-3, with 11 bases that match TRBD1. This CDR3 is 15 amino acids long. The germline V gene encodes CDR1 SGHRS and CDR2 YFSETQ. This CDR3 is CASSYGTGGTDPQYF. The DNA for the CDR3 is TGCGCCAGCAGCTATGGGACAGGGGGGACAGATCCGCAGTATTTT.

This clonotype was counted at least ten times. The chain carries TRBV5-5 and TRBJ2-3; D is unclear. This CDR3 comprises 16 residues. The ends were cut back, 3 bases at V and 0 bases at J, with 14 bases in the middle. Germline CDR1 is SGHKS and CDR2 is YYEKEE (reference sequence). The CDR3 coding sequence is TGTGCCAGCAGCTCTGCTCTGCTGCCTAGCACAGATACGCAGTATTTT. As protein: CASSSALLPSTDTQYF. The variable domain in full, with the rest retrieved from reference TRBV5-5 and TRBJ2-3, is DAGVTQSPTHLIKTRGQQVTLRCSPISGHKSVSWYQQVLGQGPQFIFQYYEKEERGRGNFPDRFSARQFPNYSSELNVNALLLGDSALYLCASSSALLPSTDTQYFGPGTRLTVL.

The rearrangement joins TRBV7-8 to TRBJ2-1, with TRBD2 identical over 12 bases. V gave up 4 bases and J gave up 2 bases; unmatched junction bases: 15. Germline V lookup: CDR1 SGHVS, CDR2 FQNEAQ. This CDR3 contains 20 residues. In DNA form, the CDR3 reads TGTGCCAGCAGCTCGCACTCAGGGCTAGCGGGAGGGTTGGCCTACAATGAGCAGTTCTTC. As protein: CASSSHSGLAGGLAYNEQFF.

The CDR3 nucleotides read TGTGCCAGCAGCTTAGACTCCGTCAGTAGAGCTTTCTTT. As protein: CASSLDSVSRAFF. The chain recombines TRBV11-2 with TRBJ1-1; D gene unclear. Germline-derived CDR1 and CDR2 are SGHAT and FQNNGV. Trimming took 0 bases from V and 10 from J, leaving 12 bases between them. The length of the CDR3 is 13 residues.

In this sample, this clonotype turned up many times. The chain recombines TRBV28 with TRBJ2-7, with a tentative D call TRBD1 (5 bases). V was clipped by 7 bases and J by 0 bases, with 16 bases between them. CDR1 is MDHEN, CDR2 SYDVKM, per germline. The CDR3 loop spans 15 amino acids. In DNA, the CDR3 is TGTGCCAGCAAAGAACAGACAGCGAGCTCCTACGAGCAGTACTTC. It is translated as CASKEQTASSYEQYF.